This TCR beta chain appears in the sequencing data of a study of T cell repertoires in aging, cancer and after chemotherapy. Background on the study: Pre- and post-chemotherapy samples were paired from glioblastoma patients treated with temozolomide-based therapy. Findings and limits, study-wide: Healthy donors lost TCR diversity with age mainly through richness, cancer patients through richness and evenness. Untreated cancer patients had significantly lower blood TCR diversity than age-matched healthy donors. Across the chemotherapy interval, each cancer cohort showed higher median generation probability, suggesting thymic rebound.

This clonotype counts as medium-sized. Its antigen is currently unknown. A mixed TRB-A/B primer pool amplified rearranged TRB by multiplex touch-down PCR. TCRdb passed the multiplex PCR reads through MiXCR, listing each CDR3 protein once. This sample has under 2,500 distinct CDR3 sequences, with under 30% found just once. Amplification of TCR beta used genomic DNA extracted from peripheral blood. Germline trimming cut 5 bases from V and 1 base from J; bases unmatched to any gene: 15. Germline V CDR1 and CDR2: MNHEY, SVGAGI. The CDR3 loop spans 18 amino acids. This sequence originates from a human donor with a solid tumor. Material for sequencing was blood. The V gene is TRBV6-5, the J gene TRBJ2-3; 7 bases are a match to TRBD2. DNA for the CDR3: TGTGCCAGCAGTAACAACGGACTAGGGAGAGGGGGCACAGATACGCAGTATTTT. The encoded protein is CASSNNGLGRGGTDTQYF.